The source of this T cell receptor (beta chain) is a study of blood T cell repertoires in COVID-19 (dated by TCRdb to 2018 to 2020). Regarding the complete study: Collaborator samples came from the United States, Italy and Spain and covered acute and convalescent phases of COVID-19. Deeply sampled blood TCRbeta repertoires from subjects exposed to, actively infected with, or recovered from COVID-19 were included in the dataset. A freely available public database, intended as a resource for researchers studying the immune response to SARS-CoV-2, is where the repertoires were released. Where available, HLA class I and class II types were obtained from metadata supplied by the sample provider rather than from assay-based typing. The samples were drawn from two sources: the first 160 participants of the ongoing ImmuneRACE study, and over 950 subjects contributed by 6 global collaborators. The material from the prospective study consisted of cDNA or gDNA derived from T cells, B-cell-depleted T cells, or PBMCs. A de-identified subject ID, COVID-19 status, age in years and sex were almost always included in the sample metadata.

TCRbeta CDR3 regions were amplified from genomic DNA using the immunoSEQ Assay, a bias-controlled multiplex PCR. Per the source publication's procedure: Nucleated cell counts per sample were estimated from amplification of reference gene primers within the assay. To quantify the absolute abundance of each unique TCRbeta CDR3 rearrangement, sequence reads were collapsed and filtered. For each sample, productive Simpson clonality was calculated as the square root of Simpson's diversity index across productive rearrangements. Sourced from immuneACCESS, this table was stored by TCRdb with only in-frame sequences that have V and J called. A share of the clones is absent; for the studies checked, an unresolved V gene accounts for under half, and the remainder has no known explanation. V, J and clone size reflect that table, while D and trimming were determined from the DNA. Here the sample has 100,000 to 150,000 clones; more than 65% occur a single time. 20% to 25% of the sample comes from the top ten.

The collaborating institutions used their own protocols to collect whole blood in K2EDTA tubes. Collaborator samples were shipped for TCRbeta analysis as frozen whole blood, isolated PBMCs, or DNA extracted from either sample type. Summary of the overall study and its limitations: The quantity of clinical and demographic metadata differed by source and by participant and was supplied without curation.

In the case of this clone: What this receptor recognizes is not known. No base qualities exist here, and no much larger clone lies one base off it.

Sequenced: peripheral blood. The clonotype was recovered from a human donor in a cohort sampled during active COVID-19.

The bases read TGTGCCAGCAGCCGTGGCACGGAGGAAAGTTCACCCCTCCACTTT. This sequence encodes CASSRGTEESSPLHF. Recombination linked TRBV5-4 to TRBJ1-6; no D gene is confidently identified. CDR1 and CDR2 (SGHNT, YYREEE) derive from the germline V gene (reference sequence). Spanning cysteine to phenylalanine, the CDR3 consists of 15 amino acids. Left in the record is the CDR3 DNA by itself, 45 bases read in frame from the first base. The junction shows trimming of 4 bases on V and 9 bases on J, plus 17 bases between the germline ends.